This T cell receptor (beta chain) was sequenced for a study of blood T cell repertoires in COVID-19. On the study more broadly: COVID-19 samples collected from the United States, Italy and Spain covered acute and convalescent phases. From T cells, B-cell-depleted T cells, or PBMCs came the material, which was cDNA or gDNA.

The CDR3 has 15 residues. V gave up 7 bases and J gave up 5 bases, with 18 bases separating them. The germline V gene encodes CDR1 SNHLY and CDR2 FYNNEI. Under the authors' procedure: Amplification from reference gene primers served as the basis for estimated nucleated cell counts. TCRdb keeps only in-frame clones here, not all; method: immunoSEQ multiplex PCR. V, J and clone size are those of that table, while D and trimming were read from the DNA. The data show tens of thousands of clones, just under 85% seen once. This TCR was recovered from a man between 70 and 80 years old with acute or convalescent COVID-19. This chain joins TRBV2 and TRBJ2-1, with D perhaps matching TRBD1 (5 bases). Source material: peripheral blood. The CDR3, as DNA: TGTGCCAGCAATCTTCAGAGTATAGGGGACAATGAGCAGTTCTTC. It yields the protein CASNLQSIGDNEQFF.